This T cell receptor beta chain was obtained from a study of blood T cell repertoires in COVID-19. Turning to the study itself: Whether acute or convalescent, the COVID-19 samples came from the United States, Italy and Spain. PBMCs, B-cell-depleted T cells, or T cells provided the cDNA or gDNA that made up the material.

Libraries were prepared by immunoSEQ multiplex PCR; TCRdb keeps only in-frame clonotypes and omits some of them. Among some 100,000 clones listed, approximately 82% were seen once. V lost 4 bases, J lost 8 bases, and 24 bases lay in between. CDR1 and CDR2 from the germline V gene are LNHNV and YYDKDF (reference sequence). The CDR3 totals 17 residues. The sample taken for sequencing was peripheral blood. This TCR was sampled from an elderly woman with active or convalescent COVID-19. V usage is TRBV15 and J usage is TRBJ2-1, with D possibly matching TRBD2 (7 bases). The DNA for the CDR3 is TGTGCCACCAGCAACAGGTGGGGGCGGGAGCACCTTTATGAGCAGTTCTTC. Its protein is CATSNRWGREHLYEQFF.